This TCR beta chain comes out of a study of T cell clones after liver transplantation. In its sample, this clone was seen a few times. Germline V CDR1 and CDR2: LNHNV, YYDKDF (reference sequence). This CDR3 is built from 15 residues. The V end was cut by 2 bases, the J end by 0 bases, with 7 bases between. Clones were read by immunoSEQ multiplex PCR, and TCRdb kept only the in-frame ones, dropping some. The sample holds about 8,900 clones, around 72% seen once. The source is a human patient who received a liver transplant. Among the T cells, some may be from the graft donor. This chain links TRBV15 with TRBJ1-4; D uncertain. The material sequenced was CD8+ T cells from blood, taken at the roughly 16-month timepoint. CDR3 sequence reads: CATSRTTATNEKLFF. CDR3 in DNA: TGTGCCACCAGCAGAACCACGGCAACTAATGAAAAACTGTTTTTT.